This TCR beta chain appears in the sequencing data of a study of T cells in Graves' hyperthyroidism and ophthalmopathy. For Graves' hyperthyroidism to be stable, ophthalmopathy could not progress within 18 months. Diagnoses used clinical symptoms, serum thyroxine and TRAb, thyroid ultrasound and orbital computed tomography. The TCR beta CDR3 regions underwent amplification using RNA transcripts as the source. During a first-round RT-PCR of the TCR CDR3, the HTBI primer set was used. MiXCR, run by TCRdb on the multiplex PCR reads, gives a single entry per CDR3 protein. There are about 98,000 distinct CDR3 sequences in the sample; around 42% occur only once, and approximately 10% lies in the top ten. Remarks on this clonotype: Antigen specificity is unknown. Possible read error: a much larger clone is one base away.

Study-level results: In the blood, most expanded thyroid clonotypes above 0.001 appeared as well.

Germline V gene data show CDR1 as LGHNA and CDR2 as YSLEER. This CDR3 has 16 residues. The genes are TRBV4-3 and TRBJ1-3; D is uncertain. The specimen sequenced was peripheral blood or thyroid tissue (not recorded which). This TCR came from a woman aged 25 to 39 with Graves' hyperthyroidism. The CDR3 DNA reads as TGCGCCAGCAGCCAAGTTGGAGTTCACTCTGGAAGCACCATATATTTT. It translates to CASSQVGVHSGSTIYF.